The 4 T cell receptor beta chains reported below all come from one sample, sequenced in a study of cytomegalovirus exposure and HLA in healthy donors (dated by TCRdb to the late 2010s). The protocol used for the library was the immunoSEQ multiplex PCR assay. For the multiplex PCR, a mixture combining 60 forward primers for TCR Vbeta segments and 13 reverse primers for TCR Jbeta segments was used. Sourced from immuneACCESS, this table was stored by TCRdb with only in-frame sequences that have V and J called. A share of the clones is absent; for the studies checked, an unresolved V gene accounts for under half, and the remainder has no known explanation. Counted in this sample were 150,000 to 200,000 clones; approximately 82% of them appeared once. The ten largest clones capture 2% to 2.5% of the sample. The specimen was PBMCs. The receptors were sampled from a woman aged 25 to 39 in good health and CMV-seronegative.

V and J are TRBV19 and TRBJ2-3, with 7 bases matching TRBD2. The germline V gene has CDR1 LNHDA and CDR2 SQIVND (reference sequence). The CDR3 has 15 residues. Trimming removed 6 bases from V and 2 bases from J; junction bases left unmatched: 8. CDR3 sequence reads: CASSSLAEVTDTQYF. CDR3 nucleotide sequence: TGTGCCAGTAGCTCGCTAGCGGAGGTCACAGATACGCAGTATTTT.

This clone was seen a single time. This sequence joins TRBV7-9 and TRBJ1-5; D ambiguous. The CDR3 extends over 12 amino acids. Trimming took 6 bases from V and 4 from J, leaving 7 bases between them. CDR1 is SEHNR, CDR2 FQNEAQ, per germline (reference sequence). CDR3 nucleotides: TGTGCCAGCAGAGTCGGGAATCAGCCCCAGCATTTT. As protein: CASRVGNQPQHF.

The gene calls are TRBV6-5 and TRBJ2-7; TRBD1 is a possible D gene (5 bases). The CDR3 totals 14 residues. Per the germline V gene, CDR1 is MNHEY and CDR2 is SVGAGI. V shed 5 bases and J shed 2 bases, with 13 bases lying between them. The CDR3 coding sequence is TGTGCCAGCAGTGACCCAGGGATCCCCTACGAGCAGTACTTC. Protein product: CASSDPGIPYEQYF.

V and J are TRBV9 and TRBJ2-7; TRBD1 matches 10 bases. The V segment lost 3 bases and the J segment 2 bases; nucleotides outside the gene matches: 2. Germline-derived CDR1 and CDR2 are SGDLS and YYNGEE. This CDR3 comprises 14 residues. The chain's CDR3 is CASSAGQGTYEQYF. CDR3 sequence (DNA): TGTGCCAGCAGCGCGGGACAGGGGACCTACGAGCAGTACTTC.